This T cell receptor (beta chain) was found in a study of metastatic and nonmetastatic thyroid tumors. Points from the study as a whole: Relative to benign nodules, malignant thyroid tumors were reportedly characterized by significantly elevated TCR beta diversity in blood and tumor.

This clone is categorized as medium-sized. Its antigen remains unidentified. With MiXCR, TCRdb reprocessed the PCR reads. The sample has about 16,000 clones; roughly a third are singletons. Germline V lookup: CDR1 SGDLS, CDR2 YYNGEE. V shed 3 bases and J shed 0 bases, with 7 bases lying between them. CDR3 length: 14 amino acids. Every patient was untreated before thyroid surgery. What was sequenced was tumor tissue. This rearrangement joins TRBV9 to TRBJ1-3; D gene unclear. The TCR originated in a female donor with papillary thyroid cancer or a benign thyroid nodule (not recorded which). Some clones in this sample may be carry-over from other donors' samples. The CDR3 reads CASSAGGSGNTIYF. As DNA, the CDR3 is TGTGCCAGCAGCGCCGGTGGCTCTGGAAACACCATATATTTT. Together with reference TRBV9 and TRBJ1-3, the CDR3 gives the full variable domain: DSGVTQTPKHLITATGQRVTLRCSPRSGDLSVYWYQQSLDQGLQFLIQYYNGEERAKGNILERFSAQQFPDLHSELNLSSLELGDSALYFCASSAGGSGNTIYFGEGSWLTVV.